These T cell receptor beta chains were read from a single sample in a study of shared clonotypes between healthy human individuals. The data were produced by immunoSEQ multiplex PCR, yet TCRdb's version contains in-frame clones alone and is incomplete. Altogether under 2,500,000 clones are present, more than 90% being singletons, with the ten largest covering approximately 0.13%. Input material: naive CD4+ T cells sorted from blood. The receptor source for this set is a young man in good health. CDR3s include the opening cysteine and the closing phenylalanine or tryptophan. Fields, in order: V gene, J gene, clone size, CDR3 protein. Some rows have no size entry. The others give once, few or many, or a class for an expanded clone.

>TRBV4-1|TRBJ1-2|.
CASAGQGGLAYGYTF
>TRBV11-3|TRBJ2-1|.
CASSLGGSGGGPNEQFF
>TRBV2|TRBJ2-7|once
CASSPLGISDEQYF
>TRBV18|TRBJ1-2|.
CASSPRTAEGGYTF
>TRBV15|TRBJ2-6|.
CATSGVAGPGANVLTF
>TRBV6-5|TRBJ1-1|.
CASSSQYTEAFF
>TRBV18|TRBJ1-4|.
CASSRDNNEKLFF
>TRBV5-1|TRBJ2-3|.
CASSHTRTGTDTQYF
>TRBV7-2|TRBJ1-1|.
CASSEQGAGTEAFF
>TRBV19|TRBJ2-6|.
CASSIAPGRASGANVLTF
>TRBV27|TRBJ2-7|.
CASSLSPQGAGYEQYF
>TRBV4-3|TRBJ2-3|.
CASSQASGDTQYF
>TRBV19|TRBJ1-2|.
CASSRSEGPSNYGYTF
>TRBV9|TRBJ1-5|once
CASSEGGQGHQPQHF
>TRBV18|TRBJ2-2|.
CASSPGQVPTGELFF